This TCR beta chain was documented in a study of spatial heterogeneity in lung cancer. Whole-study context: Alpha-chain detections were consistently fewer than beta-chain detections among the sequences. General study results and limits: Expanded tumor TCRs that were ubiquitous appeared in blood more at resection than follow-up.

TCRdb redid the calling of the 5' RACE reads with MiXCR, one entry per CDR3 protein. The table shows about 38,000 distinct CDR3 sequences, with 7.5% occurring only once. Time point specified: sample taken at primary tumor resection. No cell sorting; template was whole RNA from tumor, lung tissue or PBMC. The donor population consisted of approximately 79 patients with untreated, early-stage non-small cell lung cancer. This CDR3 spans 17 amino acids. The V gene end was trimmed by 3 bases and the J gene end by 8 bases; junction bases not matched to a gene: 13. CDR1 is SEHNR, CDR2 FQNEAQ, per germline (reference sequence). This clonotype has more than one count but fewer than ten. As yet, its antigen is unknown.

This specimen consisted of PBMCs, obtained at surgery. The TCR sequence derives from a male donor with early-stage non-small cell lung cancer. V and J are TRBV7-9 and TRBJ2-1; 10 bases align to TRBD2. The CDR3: CASSFRTSGGLKDEQFF. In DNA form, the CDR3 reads TGTGCCAGCAGCTTCCGGACTAGCGGAGGGCTAAAAGATGAGCAGTTCTTC.